This section outlines one T cell receptor beta chain sequence together with its context. Its antigen remains unidentified. Profiling relied on immunoSEQ multiplex PCR, and the TCRdb table lists in-frame clones only, not all of them. The sample comprises about 130,000 clones, approximately 89% of which are singletons, and roughly 5.4% rests with the top ten. This sample is part of a study of T cell responses to AZD1222 COVID-19 vaccine. General study points: There were mostly white British donors and more females than males, and clonal diversity was possibly underestimated. Baseline seropositives among AZD1222 recipients totaled only 5 to 7.

Per germline, CDR1 MGHDK and CDR2 SYGVNS. With 6 bases clipped from V and 4 bases from J, the junction kept 3 bases outside the gene matches. The CDR3 length is 13 residues. The sequence was obtained from an adult in good health. The rearrangement uses TRBV25-1 and TRBJ2-3, with 8 bases fitting TRBD1. The sample in question was peripheral blood, obtained on day 0 of AZD1222 vaccination. Here the CDR3 reads CASSRQGPDTQYF. The CDR3 nucleotides are TGTGCCAGCAGCAGACAGGGGCCAGATACGCAGTATTTT.